A selection of T cell receptor beta chains follows, all from one sample in a study of T cell repertoires in cytomegalovirus infection. TCRdb processed the reads anew with MiXCR; each CDR3 protein has one entry. The profile shows 900,000 to 950,000 distinct CDR3 sequences, 30% to 40% of them singletons. Their target antigens are unknown. The sequenced sample was cultured CD8+ T cells from PBMCs, obtained from culture after CMV antigen stimulation. Every receptor here comes from a human donor in good health (CMV status not recorded). Some clones in this sample may be carry-over from other donors' samples. Both conserved end residues are part of each CDR3. D genes are given only for firm matches.

D gene,J gene,V gene,CDR3 length,CDR3 protein
TRBD1,TRBJ1-6,TRBV7-9,17,CASSPRQGAFEDSPLHF
TRBD2,TRBJ2-7,TRBV2,16,CASSASLAGGPDEQYF
NA,TRBJ1-5,TRBV15,15,CATSSIGPNNQPQHF
TRBD1,TRBJ1-2,TRBV7-6,15,CASSLGTGINYGYTF
NA,TRBJ2-2,TRBV19,10,CASNGGELFF
NA,TRBJ2-3,TRBV10-3,17,CAISGLERDRVTDTQYF
NA,TRBJ2-1,TRBV6-5,14,CASSYSSVHNEQFF
NA,TRBJ2-3,TRBV7-6,11,CAWGTGDTQYF
NA,TRBJ2-3,TRBV7-6,15,CASSLGWGSTDTQYF
NA,TRBJ2-4,TRBV11-1,17,CASSPHSGETQENIQYF
TRBD1,TRBJ1-1,TRBV12-3/TRBV12-4,15,CASSPGQGGGTEAFF
TRBD2,TRBJ2-5,TRBV6-5,16,CASSLGLAGKQETQYF
TRBD1,TRBJ2-3,TRBV15,15,CATSGGGQGTDTQYF
NA,TRBJ1-2,TRBV3-1,14,CASSQDIRGYGYTF
NA,TRBJ1-1,TRBV27,14,CASSLRRVNTEAFF
NA,TRBJ2-4,TRBV27,16,CASTGGGGVAKNIQYF
NA,TRBJ1-1,TRBV5-1,13,CASSLTGRAEAFF
TRBD1,TRBJ2-1,TRBV10-3,15,CAISEQGGYYNEQFF
NA,TRBJ1-1,TRBV7-3,15,CASSLDAGLNTEAFF
NA,TRBJ1-5,TRBV2,15,CASSPGGIGNQPQHF
NA,TRBJ1-3,TRBV12-3/TRBV12-4,13,CASRRISGNTIYF
TRBD1,TRBJ2-7,TRBV7-9,15,CASRPGQGGSYEQYF
NA,TRBJ2-3,TRBV7-9,15,CASSLVEGGPDTQYF
TRBD2,TRBJ2-7,TRBV10-2,17,CASSDSGTISGPYEQYF
NA,TRBJ1-1,TRBV7-8,14,CASSSADAYTEAFF
NA,TRBJ1-5,TRBV27,16,CASSLPGKDSNQPQHF
NA,TRBJ1-1,TRBV29-1,13,CSVEDGKNTEAFF
TRBD2,TRBJ2-3,TRBV7-3,16,CASSLMGGGFTDTQYF
TRBD1,TRBJ1-5,TRBV7-2,17,CASSLEVVQGSNQPQHF
NA,TRBJ1-2,TRBV25-1,15,CASSEWGSQGYGYTF
NA,TRBJ1-1,TRBV28,19,CASSFNRAGVVLTDTEAFF
NA,TRBJ1-2,TRBV10-3,13,CAISESQLYGYTF
TRBD1,TRBJ1-2,TRBV12-3/TRBV12-4,12,CASLGQDYGYTF